Each of the 20 T cell receptor beta chains below was sequenced from the same sample in a study of T cell repertoires in ileal Crohn's disease. Profiled with immunoSEQ multiplex PCR; TCRdb holds only in-frame clones, not every one. This sample has 4,500 to 5,000 clones; roughly three quarters occur once, and the top ten carry 6.1%. The sequenced sample consisted of ileal tissue. The receptors here all came from an adult with Crohn's disease.

The chain uses TRBV6-5 and TRBJ1-2, with TRBD1 matching 9 bases. This CDR3 contains 13 residues. With V trimmed by 6 bases and J by 3 bases, 2 bases remained unmatched. Germline CDR1 and CDR2: MNHEY and SVGAGI. This chain's CDR3 is CASRRTGDYGYTF. CDR3 sequence (DNA): TGTGCCAGCAGGCGGACAGGGGACTATGGCTACACCTTC.

This clone was picked up a small number of times. This chain uses TRBV27 with TRBJ1-1; 7 bases are shared with TRBD1. The CDR3 has 13 residues. Trimming at V came to 8 bases and at J to 8 bases, leaving 11 bases not matched to a gene. Germline-derived CDR1 and CDR2 are MNHEY and SMNVEV (reference sequence). Here the CDR3 reads CASERQGYGEAFF. As DNA, the CDR3 is TGTGCCAGCGAACGACAGGGATACGGCGAAGCTTTCTTT.

J is TRBJ1-2 and V is TRBV2, with D possibly being TRBD1 (5 bases). V was cut by 6 bases and J by 9 bases, with 14 bases left in between. Germline-derived CDR1 and CDR2 are SNHLY and FYNNEI. This CDR3 is built from 12 residues. In nucleotides, the CDR3 is TGTGCCAGCAGGGGGACTGCCGATCGCTACACCTTC. Protein sequence: CASRGTADRYTF.

This chain uses TRBV2 with TRBJ2-2; a weak D match, TRBD2 (6 bases). The CDR3 is 14 residues long. Trimming removed 7 bases from V and 6 bases from J, with 15 bases in between. Germline values: CDR1 SNHLY, CDR2 FYNNEI. This CDR3 is CASIPGWGAGELFF. The DNA of the CDR3 is TGTGCCAGCATCCCGGGGTGGGGGGCCGGGGAGCTGTTTTTT. The whole variable domain, filled in from reference TRBV2 and TRBJ2-2, reads EPEVTQTPSHQVTQMGQEVILRCVPISNHLYFYWYRQILGQKVEFLVSFYNNEISEKSEIFDDQFSVERPDGSNFTLKIRSTKLEDSAMYFCASIPGWGAGELFFGEGSRLTVL.

V gene TRBV11-3 combines with J gene TRBJ1-1; 8 bases match TRBD1. The CDR3 consists of 13 residues. V shed 3 bases and J 4 bases; nucleotides not matched to a gene: 1. Germline values: CDR1 SGHNT, CDR2 YENEEA. As DNA, the CDR3 is TGTGCCAGCAGCTTTACAGGGGGCACTGAAGCTTTCTTT. Translating it yields CASSFTGGTEAFF. Supplemented by reference TRBV11-3 and TRBJ1-1, the full variable domain reads EAGVVQSPRYKIIEKKQPVAFWCNPISGHNTLYWYLQNLGQGPELLIRYENEEAVDDSQLPKDRFSAERLKGVDSTLKIQPAELGDSAVYLCASSFTGGTEAFFGQGTRLTVV.

V and J are TRBV4-2 and TRBJ2-6, with D possibly matching TRBD2 (5 bases). The CDR3 contains 16 residues. The V end was cut by 0 bases, the J end by 0 bases, with 6 bases between. CDR1 is LGHNA and CDR2 is YNFKEQ in the germline V gene. The CDR3 is CASSQDGSSGANVLTF. DNA of the CDR3: TGTGCCAGCAGCCAAGATGGGAGCTCTGGGGCCAACGTCCTGACTTTC.

The CDR3 DNA is TGTGCCAGTAGCGGTGGGCGGGGGGGTTTCGGAGAGACCCAGTACTTC. Translating gives CASSGGRGGFGETQYF. The J gene is TRBJ2-5, the V gene TRBV19, with 9 bases matching TRBD2. Germline V gene sequence: CDR1 LNHDA, CDR2 SQIVND (reference sequence). V was clipped by 6 bases and J by 4 bases; unmatched bases: 12. The CDR3 length is 16 residues. The full variable domain, rest sourced from reference TRBV19 and TRBJ2-5, is DGGITQSPKYLFRKEGQNVTLSCEQNLNHDAMYWYRQDPGQGLRLIYYSQIVNDFQKGDIAEGYSVSREKKESFPLTVTSAQKNPTAFYLCASSGGRGGFGETQYFGPGTRLLVL.

The chain employs TRBV6-5 and TRBJ2-7; D not resolved. V was cut by 4 bases and J by 3 bases, with 13 bases left in between. The CDR3 runs 14 residues. The germline gives CDR1 MNHEY, CDR2 SVGAGI. Written as DNA, the CDR3 is TGTGCCAGCAGTTCCCGGTATACTTACTACGAGCAGTACTTC. Translated: CASSSRYTYYEQYF.

This clone was detected only a few times. The CDR3 DNA sequence: TGTGCCAGCAGCTTTCAAGCGGGGGGGACCACAGATACGCAGTATTTT. It yields the protein CASSFQAGGTTDTQYF. The J gene is TRBJ2-3, the V gene TRBV5-5, with 10 bases that match TRBD2. This CDR3 is built from 16 residues. Germline values: CDR1 SGHKS, CDR2 YYEKEE (reference sequence). V trimming: 2 bases; J trimming: 2 bases; junction bases outside the gene matches: 5. The entire variable domain, with the rest obtained from reference TRBV5-5 and TRBJ2-3, is as follows: DAGVTQSPTHLIKTRGQQVTLRCSPISGHKSVSWYQQVLGQGPQFIFQYYEKEERGRGNFPDRFSARQFPNYSSELNVNALLLGDSALYLCASSFQAGGTTDTQYFGPGTRLTVL.

The gene calls are TRBV7-2 and TRBJ2-2, with TRBD1 identical over 7 bases. The V segment lost 6 bases and the J segment 5 bases; nucleotides outside the gene matches: 9. The germline V gene has CDR1 SGHTA and CDR2 FQGNSA. This CDR3 is built from 15 residues. The chain's CDR3 is CASSSRTGETGELFF. CDR3 DNA: TGTGCCAGCAGTTCGAGAACAGGGGAGACCGGGGAGCTGTTTTTT. The whole variable domain, filled in from reference TRBV7-2 and TRBJ2-2, reads GAGVSQSPSNKVTEKGKDVELRCDPISGHTALYWYRQSLGQGLEFLIYFQGNSAPDKSGLPSDRFSAERTGGSVSTLTIQRTQQEDSAVYLCASSSRTGETGELFFGEGSRLTVL.

The rearrangement joins TRBV6-4 to TRBJ2-3; no firm D call. The V and J ends lost 2 bases and 1 base respectively, with 7 bases between them. CDR3 length: 14 amino acids. Germline assignment: CDR1 MRHNA and CDR2 SNTAGT. CDR3 DNA sequence: TGTGCCAGCAGTGACGAGGCCGGCACAGATACGCAGTATTTT. It translates to CASSDEAGTDTQYF.

In its sample, this clone was seen once. The CDR3 here is CATTGDTDTQYF. CDR3 DNA sequence: TGTGCCACGACGGGGGACACAGATACGCAGTATTTT. This chain links TRBV19 with TRBJ2-3, with a weak D call TRBD2 (6 bases). The germline V gene has CDR1 LNHDA and CDR2 SQIVND (reference sequence). V was pared by 10 bases and J by 2 bases, with 10 bases between. The length of the CDR3 is 12 residues.

The chain links TRBV9 to TRBJ2-3; 8 bases are a match to TRBD2. The junction had 4 bases not matched to a gene; V was cut back by 0 bases and J by 1 base. The CDR3 runs to 16 residues. Germline lookup yields CDR1 SGDLS and CDR2 YYNGEE. CDR3 region: CASSVGVGGGTDTQYF. The CDR3 DNA follows: TGTGCCAGCAGCGTAGGCGTCGGGGGGGGCACAGATACGCAGTATTTT.

This chain links TRBV30 with TRBJ1-2, with 11 bases lining up with TRBD1. The ends lost 0 bases at V and 8 bases at J; junction bases unmatched: 8. The CDR3 covers 15 residues. Germline values: CDR1 GTSNPN, CDR2 SVGIG (reference sequence). CDR3 amino acids: CAWSVGTGGGDGYTF. DNA of the CDR3: TGTGCCTGGAGTGTGGGGACAGGGGGGGGAGACGGCTACACCTTC.

This chain links TRBV7-9 with TRBJ1-1; 7 nucleotides match TRBD1. Germline assignment: CDR1 SEHNR and CDR2 FQNEAQ (reference sequence). The CDR3 is made up of 14 amino acids. Trimming at V came to 1 base and at J to 3 bases, leaving 2 bases not matched to a gene. CDR3 amino acids: CASSLEGAYTEAFF. The DNA of the CDR3 is TGTGCCAGCAGCTTAGAGGGGGCGTACACTGAAGCTTTCTTT.

The V call is TRBV5-4, the J call TRBJ1-2, with TRBD1 matching over 10 bases. The germline V gene has CDR1 SGHNT and CDR2 YYREEE (reference sequence). V was clipped by 4 bases and J by 7 bases; unmatched bases: 10. The CDR3 consists of 15 residues. CDR3 nucleotide sequence: TGTGCCAGCAGCCCGCCGGGACAGGGGAGGGGTGGCTACACCTTC. This encodes CASSPPGQGRGGYTF.

This chain connects TRBV7-2 to TRBJ1-5; the match to TRBD1 covers 9 bases. Germline CDR1 SGHTA, CDR2 FQGNSA. After removal of 5 bases from V and 6 bases from J, the junction contained 8 bases not matched to a gene. This CDR3 has 15 residues. The CDR3: CASSPDRGGGQPQHF. The CDR3 coding sequence is TGTGCCAGCAGCCCGGACAGGGGAGGGGGTCAGCCCCAGCATTTT.

The rearrangement links TRBV5-1 to TRBJ1-2; D possibly corresponds to TRBD1 (6 bases). CDR1 and CDR2 from the germline V gene are SGHRS and YFSETQ. This CDR3 region has 14 residues. Trimming pared 4 bases from V and 6 bases from J, leaving 16 bases between. CDR3 DNA sequence: TGCGCCAGCAGCGTGACAGGACGAAGGAATGGCTACACCTTC. Its translation is CASSVTGRRNGYTF.

The V and J genes are TRBV30 and TRBJ1-1; no firm D call. The length of the CDR3 is 15 residues. Per germline, CDR1 GTSNPN and CDR2 SVGIG (reference sequence). The V end lost 2 bases, the J end lost 4 bases, and 17 bases lay between the germline ends. The CDR3: CAWSYGVRVTTEAFF. CDR3 nucleotide sequence: TGTGCCTGGAGTTATGGCGTGAGGGTGACCACTGAAGCTTTCTTT.

The chain combines TRBV28 with TRBJ1-2; 7 nucleotides align to TRBD1. The CDR3 runs 13 residues. Unmatched junction bases numbered 3, after V lost 4 bases and J lost 4 bases. CDR1 MDHEN and CDR2 SYDVKM come from the germline V gene. CDR3 nucleotide sequence: TGTGCCAGCAGTTGGGGACAGCTCTATGGCTACACCTTC. Its translation: CASSWGQLYGYTF.